This TCR beta chain originates from a study of blood T cells in healthy people across ages. Broader study findings: Estimates based on one million T cells were treated as lower bounds.

Germline CDR1 MRHNA, CDR2 SNTAGT. V was pared by 6 bases and J by 2 bases, with 18 bases between. The CDR3 length is 16 residues. Comment on this clonotype: Its antigen is currently unknown.

For the second PCR, which ran for 7 to 11 cycles, a sample-barcoded 5' primer and a J-beta primer mix were used. Every molecule of cDNA carried a tag from a template-switch adaptor with 12 random nucleotides. TCRdb fed the 5' RACE reads into MiXCR, producing one record per CDR3 protein. The repertoire holds around 1,900,000 distinct CDR3 sequences, with about two fifths as singletons. The sample taken for sequencing was blood. This rearrangement joins TRBV6-4 to TRBJ2-3; D not resolved. The TCR comes from a human donor in good health. CDR3 loop: CASSRGIRVDTDTQYF. CDR3 nucleotides: TGTGCCAGCAGCCGAGGAATACGGGTAGACACAGATACGCAGTATTTT.